The 8 T cell receptor beta chains below come from one sample, sequenced in a study of blood T cell repertoires in COVID-19. Clones were read by immunoSEQ multiplex PCR, and TCRdb kept only the in-frame ones, dropping some. The table records a few hundred thousand clones, around 92% of them present only once. Material for sequencing was PBMCs or T cells enriched from blood (not recorded which). These receptors originate from a woman aged 45-60 years who had been exposed to COVID-19.

The gene calls are TRBV10-3 and TRBJ2-3; no definite D call. In germline, CDR1 is ENHRY, CDR2 SYGVKD. CDR3 length: 15 residues. V lost 0 bases to trimming and J lost 2 bases, with 9 bases between them. In DNA, the CDR3 is TGTGCCATCAGTGAGTCTGTTCAAAACACAGATACGCAGTATTTT. Translating it yields CAISESVQNTDTQYF.

This clone was seen a few times. CDR3 loop: CASSLSSGYEQYF. DNA of the CDR3: TGCGCCAGCAGCTTGTCGTCGGGTTACGAGCAGTACTTC. The chain joins TRBV5-1 to TRBJ2-7, with D unclear. V gave up 1 base and J gave up 4 bases, with 9 bases separating them. The CDR3 has 13 residues. The germline V gene encodes CDR1 SGHRS and CDR2 YFSETQ.

The chain couples TRBV27 to TRBJ2-3; 11 bases are a match to TRBD2. The CDR3 is 18 amino acids. The V gene end was trimmed by 5 bases and the J gene end by 0 bases; junction bases not matched to a gene: 10. CDR1 is MNHEY, CDR2 SMNVEV, per germline (reference sequence). The CDR3 spells CASSLLETSGVSTDTQYF. DNA for the CDR3: TGTGCCAGCAGTCTCCTCGAGACTAGCGGGGTAAGCACAGATACGCAGTATTTT.

DNA of the CDR3: TGTGCCAGCTCACCGACCGGCTTGCCCGAGGGCAATCAGCCCCAGCATTTT. Protein: CASSPTGLPEGNQPQHF. This sequence joins TRBV18 and TRBJ1-5; D is unresolved. The CDR3 sequence is 17 residues long. CDR1 and CDR2 from the germline V gene are KGHSH and LQKENI. Trimming pared 3 bases from V and 2 bases from J, leaving 17 bases between.

This clone was seen once. The gene calls are TRBV20-1 and TRBJ1-2, with TRBD1 as a possible D gene (6 bases). The V gene's germline CDR1 is DFQATT and CDR2 SNEGSKA (reference sequence). The CDR3 is 14 amino acids. The ends were cut back, 3 bases at V and 1 base at J, with 12 bases in the middle. CDR3 coding DNA: TGCAGTGCTAGTCTCGGACAGCATAACTATGGCTACACCTTC. It is translated as CSASLGQHNYGYTF.

This chain links TRBV5-1 with TRBJ1-6, with D perhaps TRBD1 (6 bases). This CDR3 spans 16 amino acids. CDR1 and CDR2 from the germline V gene are SGHRS and YFSETQ. With 1 base removed from V and 6 bases from J, the gap between germline ends came to 14 bases. In DNA, the CDR3 is TGCGCCAGCAGCTTGTCCCCAGGACAGACTAATTCACCCCTCCACTTT. Encoded protein: CASSLSPGQTNSPLHF.

This chain uses TRBV18 with TRBJ1-2; tentative D call: TRBD1 (5 bases). There are 17 residues in the CDR3. Germline V lookup: CDR1 KGHSH, CDR2 LQKENI. The ends were cut back, 0 bases at V and 4 bases at J, with 18 bases in the middle. As DNA, the CDR3 is TGTGCCAGCTCACCACCGCACGACCGTACAGGAGTCTATGGCTACACCTTC. Translating it yields CASSPPHDRTGVYGYTF.

The chain couples TRBV10-2 to TRBJ1-1; D not resolved. The CDR3 loop spans 15 amino acids. Per the germline V gene, CDR1 is WSHSY and CDR2 is SAAADI. The V end was cut by 4 bases, the J end by 1 base, with 13 bases between. CDR3 sequence (DNA): TGCGCCAGCAGTGGCCCCGAGACGGGGAACACTGAAGCTTTCTTT. It specifies CASSGPETGNTEAFF.